Listed below are T cell receptor beta chains from one sample, sequenced in a study of PD-1 blockade in classical Hodgkin lymphoma. Clones were read by immunoSEQ multiplex PCR, and TCRdb kept only the in-frame ones, dropping some. The table records about 36,000 clones, 69% of them present only once. The input for sequencing was peripheral blood mononuclear cells (PBMCs), taken before the second cycle of nivolumab. Source of these receptors: a human donor with classical Hodgkin lymphoma. Both conserved end residues are part of each CDR3. D genes are given only for firm matches. Clone size, where shown, is once, few, many, or a class for clones that have expanded.

cdr3_aa	cdr3_nt	cdr3_length	clone_size	v_call	j_call	d_call
CASSPGGGYGYTF	TGCGCCAGCAGTCCCGGGGGGGGCTATGGCTACACCTTC	13	few	TRBV5-1	TRBJ1-2	.
CASSQDRTSGRAYEQYF	TGCGCCAGCAGCCAAGATCGCACTAGCGGGAGGGCCTACGAGCAGTACTTC	17	few	TRBV4-3	TRBJ2-7	TRBD2
CASSKSLNQPQHF	TGTGCCAGCAGCAAATCCCTTAATCAGCCCCAGCATTTT	13	.	TRBV7-2	TRBJ1-5	.
CASSISQGVGGGTDTQYF	TGTGCCAGTAGTATATCCCAGGGGGTAGGGGGGGGCACAGATACGCAGTATTTT	18	once	TRBV19	TRBJ2-3	.
CASSLETGMAGYTF	TGCGCCAGCAGCTTGGAAACAGGGATGGCCGGCTACACCTTC	14	.	TRBV5-1	TRBJ1-2	.
CASEVGVNTEAFF	TGTGCCAGCGAAGTGGGGGTGAACACTGAAGCTTTCTTT	13	few	TRBV21-1	TRBJ1-1	.
CASSLGEGQTQHF	TGTGCCAGCAGCTTAGGGGAGGGACAGACCCAGCATTTT	13	.	TRBV7-9	TRBJ1-5	TRBD1
CASSYGTGSGETQYF	TGTGCCAGCAGTTACGGGACAGGGAGTGGAGAGACCCAGTACTTC	15	few	TRBV6-6	TRBJ2-5	TRBD1
CASSLEGRTYEQYF	TGTGCCAGCAGCTTAGAGGGCAGGACCTACGAGCAGTACTTC	14	.	TRBV11-2	TRBJ2-7	.
CASSLALRGQGTGTQYF	TGTGCCAGCAGCTTAGCACTACGCGGACAGGGGACTGGCACGCAGTATTTT	17	.	TRBV7-2	TRBJ2-3	TRBD1
CASSPRGETGIQYF	TGTGCCAGCAGCCCTCGGGGGGAGACCGGAATTCAGTACTTC	14	.	TRBV16	TRBJ2-4	TRBD2
CASSPTGVSTGELFF	TGTGCCAGCAGCCCCACTGGGGTTAGCACCGGGGAGCTGTTTTTT	15	few	TRBV7-3	TRBJ2-2	.
CASNPENTGELFF	TGTGCCAGCAATCCCGAGAACACCGGGGAGCTGTTTTTT	13	.	TRBV2	TRBJ2-2	.